Each of the 11 T cell receptor beta chains below was sequenced from the same sample in a study of blood T cell repertoires in COVID-19. Produced via immunoSEQ multiplex PCR; TCRdb's table is partial and in-frame only. The sample holds roughly 56,000 clones, around 86% seen once. What was sequenced was peripheral blood. The origin of the receptors is a human donor in a cohort sampled during active COVID-19.

This clone was detected once. V is TRBV7-8 and J is TRBJ2-5; D is perhaps TRBD2 (6 bases). Trimming shortened V by 0 bases and J by 7 bases, and 30 bases separated the two germline ends. Germline V gene lookup returns CDR1 SGHVS and CDR2 FQNEAQ. The CDR3 length is 20 residues. As DNA, the CDR3 is TGTGCCAGCAGCTTAGCTCTCTACCCTAGCGAGGCGGGTTGGAGGATGACCCAGTACTTC. Amino acids: CASSLALYPSEAGWRMTQYF. Looking up the rest from reference TRBV7-8 and TRBJ2-5 gives the full variable domain: GAGVSQSPRYKVAKRGQDVALRCDPISGHVSLFWYQQALGQGPEFLTYFQNEAQLDKSGLPSDRFFAERPEGSVSTLKIQRTQQEDSAVYLCASSLALYPSEAGWRMTQYFGPGTRLLVL.

J is TRBJ2-3 and V is TRBV19, with D unresolved. V was shortened by 5 bases and J by 1 base, with 16 bases between the two germline ends. This CDR3 region has 16 residues. Germline V gene data show CDR1 as LNHDA and CDR2 as SQIVND (reference sequence). The CDR3 protein is CASSSGPYTRTDTQYF. The CDR3 nucleotides are TGTGCCAGTAGTTCAGGCCCATACACCCGCACAGATACGCAGTATTTT.

J is TRBJ2-3 and V is TRBV24-1; 12 bases agree with TRBD2. Germline V CDR1 and CDR2: KGHDR, SFDVKD. This CDR3 comprises 17 residues. With V trimmed by 2 bases and J by 6 bases, 8 bases remained unmatched. CDR3 region: CATSDSLTSGRTDTQYF. Written as DNA, the CDR3 is TGTGCCACCAGTGATTCTTTGACTAGCGGGAGAACCGATACGCAGTATTTT.

This chain connects TRBV28 to TRBJ2-5; 7 bases fit TRBD1. The CDR3 length is 15 residues. The germline gives CDR1 MDHEN, CDR2 SYDVKM. The trim removed 2 bases at V and 1 base at J, leaving 4 bases unmatched. In DNA form, the CDR3 reads TGTGCCAGCAGTTTAGGGACAGCAATCCAAGAGACCCAGTACTTC. It encodes CASSLGTAIQETQYF.

The genes are TRBV9 and TRBJ2-7, with 11 positions matching TRBD2. Germline trimming cut 3 bases from V and 3 bases from J; bases unmatched to any gene: 8. Germline V gene lookup returns CDR1 SGDLS and CDR2 YYNGEE. There are 16 residues in the CDR3. Here the CDR3 DNA reads TGTGCCAGCAGCGATAGGGAGGGACTAGCGGACTACGAGCAGTACTTC. Its translation: CASSDREGLADYEQYF.

V and J are TRBV28 and TRBJ2-3; 10 bases line up with TRBD1. V gave up 11 bases and J gave up 6 bases; unmatched junction bases: 8. The germline gives CDR1 MDHEN, CDR2 SYDVKM. The CDR3 sequence is 13 residues long. This chain's CDR3 is CAVPGQGPDTQYF. DNA for the CDR3: TGTGCCGTCCCGGGACAGGGGCCCGATACGCAGTATTTT.

V gene TRBV28 combines with J gene TRBJ1-6; perhaps TRBD1 as D (6 bases). Trimming removed 4 bases from V and 7 bases from J, with 8 bases in between. The CDR3 covers 13 residues. Germline V gene sequence: CDR1 MDHEN, CDR2 SYDVKM. Here the CDR3 reads CASSSQGNSPLHF. CDR3 bases: TGTGCCAGCAGTTCACAGGGAAATTCACCCCTCCACTTT.

V is TRBV5-6 and J is TRBJ2-7; 8 bases match TRBD1. CDR3 length: 14 amino acids. From germline, CDR1 is SGHDT and CDR2 YYEEEE. V gave up 6 bases and J gave up 6 bases; unmatched junction bases: 11. In DNA form, the CDR3 reads TGTGCCAGCACCTACCGGGACAGGCTCTCCGAGCAGTACTTC. Translating it yields CASTYRDRLSEQYF.

This clone was detected a few times. V is TRBV5-4 and J is TRBJ2-7, with 7 bases matching TRBD1. The V gene end was trimmed by 4 bases and the J gene end by 7 bases; junction bases not matched to a gene: 5. The germline V gene has CDR1 SGHNT and CDR2 YYREEE (reference sequence). The CDR3 loop spans 12 amino acids. The chain's CDR3 is CASSKDRLEQYF. CDR3 sequence (DNA): TGTGCCAGCAGCAAGGACAGGTTAGAGCAGTACTTC.

The chain uses TRBV7-2 and TRBJ2-1; the match to TRBD2 covers 7 bases. The CDR3 is 15 amino acids. Germline V lookup: CDR1 SGHTA, CDR2 FQGNSA. Trimming took 3 bases from V and 0 from J; bases not matched to a gene: 2. This CDR3 is CASSFAGDSYNEQFF. The CDR3 nucleotides read TGTGCCAGCAGCTTCGCGGGGGACTCCTACAATGAGCAGTTCTTC.

CDR3 coding DNA: TGTGCCGTCCGACAGGGAAACTATGGCTACACCTTC. It translates to CAVRQGNYGYTF. The rearrangement uses TRBV24-1 and TRBJ1-2, with 7 bases matching TRBD1. The CDR3 sequence is 12 residues long. The junction had 5 bases not matched to a gene; V was cut back by 12 bases and J by 2 bases. Germline CDR1 KGHDR, CDR2 SFDVKD.